This entry is about one T cell receptor (beta chain). Its antigen is not known. A read error may produce the germline difference seen at one junction end. Described time point: newly diagnosed GD, antithyroid drugs for less than 3 months. The TCR library was prepared using RNA isolated from PBMCs. Patients came from an endocrinology department in Xi'an, China. The data were obtained in a study of regulatory T cells in long-lasting Graves disease. Researchers made TCR beta libraries by using iRepertoire HTBI primers and running Arm-PCR on CDR3 regions. TCRdb called the multiplex PCR reads again in MiXCR, with one record for every CDR3 protein. The sample lists hundreds of thousands of distinct CDR3 sequences, 15% to 20% occurring once. The CDR3 contains 13 residues. Germline values: CDR1 SGHRS, CDR2 YFSETQ. Findings of the study overall: Persistent patients shared 2,741 public clonotypes among themselves. Newly diagnosed patients shared fewer, at roughly 900.

The data also belong to a second study, concerning T cells in Graves' hyperthyroidism and ophthalmopathy. This second study says: Ophthalmopathy got predicted by the model a median roughly 6.1 months before its onset.

V gene TRBV5-1 combines with J gene TRBJ1-1, with TRBD1 identical over 7 bases. The material was peripheral blood mononuclear cells (PBMCs), obtained at new diagnosis, from a patient treated with antithyroid drugs. The clonotype comes from a man between 18 and 29 years old with Graves disease. For the CDR3, the DNA is TGCGCCAGCAGCTGGGGACAGAACACTGAAGCTCTCTTT. Translated: CASSWGQNTEALF.